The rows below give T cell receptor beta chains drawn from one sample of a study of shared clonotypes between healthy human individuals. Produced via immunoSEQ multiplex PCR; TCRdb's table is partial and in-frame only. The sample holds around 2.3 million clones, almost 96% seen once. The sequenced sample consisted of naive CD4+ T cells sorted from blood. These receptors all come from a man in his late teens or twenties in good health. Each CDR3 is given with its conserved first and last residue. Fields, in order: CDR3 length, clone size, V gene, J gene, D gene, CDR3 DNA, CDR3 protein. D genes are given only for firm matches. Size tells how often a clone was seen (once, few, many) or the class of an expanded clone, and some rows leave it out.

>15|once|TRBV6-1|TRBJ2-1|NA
TGTGCCAGCATCTCCCTCTGGGCGGAAGGGCATGAGCAGTTCTTC
CASISLWAEGHEQFF
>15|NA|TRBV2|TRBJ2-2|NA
TGTGCCAGCATTCTGGACACCGTCGGGGTCGGGGAGCTGTTTTTT
CASILDTVGVGELFF
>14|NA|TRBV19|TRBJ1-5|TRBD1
TGTGCCAGTAGTATACGGACAGGGGGGCAGCCCCAGCATTTT
CASSIRTGGQPQHF
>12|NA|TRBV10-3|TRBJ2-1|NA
TGTGCCATCAGTGGCGGTAGTGATGAGCAGTTCTTC
CAISGGSDEQFF
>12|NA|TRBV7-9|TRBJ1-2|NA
TGTGCCAGCAGCCAAGGACAGTATGGCTACACCTTC
CASSQGQYGYTF
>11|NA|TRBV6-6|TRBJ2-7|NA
TGTGCCAGCCGTGTAGGCTACGAGCAGTACTTC
CASRVGYEQYF
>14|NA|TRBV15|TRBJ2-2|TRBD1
TGTGCCACCACCGACAGGGCGAACACCGGGGAGCTGTTTTTT
CATTDRANTGELFF
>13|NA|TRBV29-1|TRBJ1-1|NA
TGCAGCGTTGTAAGCATTTCGAACACTGAAGCTTTCTTT
CSVVSISNTEAFF
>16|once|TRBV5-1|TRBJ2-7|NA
TGCGCCAGCAGCCGATACCGGGACCCGAGAACCTACGAGCAGTACTTC
CASSRYRDPRTYEQYF
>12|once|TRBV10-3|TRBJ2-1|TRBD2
TGTGCTGGCGGGGGGGCCCCCGATGAGCAGTTCTTC
CAGGGAPDEQFF
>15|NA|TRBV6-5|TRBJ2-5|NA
TGTGCCAGCAGTTACTCGAGAAACGCTCAGGAGACCCAGTACTTC
CASSYSRNAQETQYF